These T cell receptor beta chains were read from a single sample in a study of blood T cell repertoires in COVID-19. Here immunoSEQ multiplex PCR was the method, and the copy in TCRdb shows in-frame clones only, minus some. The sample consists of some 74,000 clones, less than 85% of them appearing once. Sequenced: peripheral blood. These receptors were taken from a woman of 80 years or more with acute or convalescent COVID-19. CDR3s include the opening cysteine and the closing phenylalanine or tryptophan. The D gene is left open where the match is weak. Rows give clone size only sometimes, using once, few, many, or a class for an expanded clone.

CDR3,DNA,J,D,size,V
CAWTTASGGRTYEQYF,TGTGCCTGGACAACCGCCTCCGGCGGGAGGACCTACGAGCAGTACTTC,TRBJ2-7,TRBD2,.,TRBV30
CASSQQGGPGEAFF,TGCGCCAGCAGCCAGCAAGGGGGCCCAGGTGAAGCTTTCTTT,TRBJ1-1,TRBD1,.,TRBV4-1
CASSLQLAGTNNEQFF,TGCGCCAGCAGCTTACAACTAGCGGGCACAAACAATGAGCAGTTCTTC,TRBJ2-1,TRBD2,.,TRBV5-1
CAIRASEVIGAEQYF,TGTGCCATCAGAGCATCAGAGGTAATTGGAGCAGAGCAGTACTTC,TRBJ2-7,.,few,TRBV10-3
CASSLSIQGATETQYF,TGTGCCAGCAGTTTATCGATTCAGGGGGCTACAGAGACCCAGTACTTC,TRBJ2-5,TRBD1,.,TRBV27
CAGTGATNYGYTF,TGTGCCGGGACAGGGGCTACTAACTATGGCTACACCTTC,TRBJ1-2,TRBD1,.,TRBV30
CASSFRTSGKIRRNEQFF,TGTGCCAGCAGCTTCCGGACTAGCGGGAAAATTCGACGGAATGAGCAGTTCTTC,TRBJ2-1,TRBD2,.,TRBV7-2
CASSSSRAGGETQYF,TGCGCCAGCAGCTCCAGTCGGGCGGGGGGGGAGACCCAGTACTTC,TRBJ2-5,TRBD2,.,TRBV5-1
CATSDSSGAGANVLTF,TGTGCCACCAGTGATTCCTCAGGGGCTGGGGCCAACGTCCTGACTTTC,TRBJ2-6,.,.,TRBV24-1
CAIRDSSGNTIYF,TGTGCCATCAGAGACAGCTCTGGAAACACCATATATTTT,TRBJ1-3,.,few,TRBV10-3
CASSLEVGPAFF,TGTGCCAGCAGCTTAGAGGTGGGCCCAGCTTTCTTT,TRBJ1-1,.,.,TRBV11-2
CSVESKEGVSEAFF,TGCAGCGTTGAGAGTAAAGAGGGGGTTTCTGAAGCTTTCTTT,TRBJ1-1,.,.,TRBV29-1
CASSLSGSSYNEQFF,TGCGCCAGCAGCTTAAGCGGGAGCTCCTACAATGAGCAGTTCTTC,TRBJ2-1,TRBD2,.,TRBV5-1
CASRGQALMNTEAFF,TGTGCCAGCCGGGGACAGGCGCTAATGAACACTGAAGCTTTCTTT,TRBJ1-1,TRBD1,.,TRBV6-6
CASSQDTPGLFGNTEAFF,TGTGCCAGCAGCCAAGATACCCCAGGGTTGTTTGGCAACACTGAAGCTTTCTTT,TRBJ1-1,.,.,TRBV14
CASRTSRGSNQPQHF,TGTGCCAGTAGGACTTCAAGGGGCTCCAATCAGCCCCAGCATTTT,TRBJ1-5,.,.,TRBV19
CASSHLTSGGDNEQFF,TGTGCCAGCAGCCATTTGACTAGCGGGGGGGACAATGAGCAGTTCTTC,TRBJ2-1,TRBD2,.,TRBV11-1